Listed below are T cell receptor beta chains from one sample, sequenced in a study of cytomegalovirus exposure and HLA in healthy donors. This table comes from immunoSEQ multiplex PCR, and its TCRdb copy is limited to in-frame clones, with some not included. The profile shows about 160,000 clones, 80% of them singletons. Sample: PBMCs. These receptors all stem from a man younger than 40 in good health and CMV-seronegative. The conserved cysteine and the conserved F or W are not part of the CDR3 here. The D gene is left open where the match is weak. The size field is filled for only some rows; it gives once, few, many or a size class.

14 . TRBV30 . AWSVDRTGTNEKLF
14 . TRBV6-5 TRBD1 ASSYSGQATSYEQY
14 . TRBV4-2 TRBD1 ASSQGQGGAGNTIY
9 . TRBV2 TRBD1 ASRTETGLF
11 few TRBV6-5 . ASRVTLTGELF
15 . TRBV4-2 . ASSQVAGSVVNTEAF
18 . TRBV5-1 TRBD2 ASSPIPILAYTEENNEQF
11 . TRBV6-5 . ASRGTGRETQY
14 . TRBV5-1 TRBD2 ASSRTGTSGPEAQY
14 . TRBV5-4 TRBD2 ASSPGTSGSTDTQY
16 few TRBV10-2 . ASSDHFFETSEANEQY
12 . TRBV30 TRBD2 AWSVAGGWNTQY
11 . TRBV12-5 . ASGLVLPLEQY
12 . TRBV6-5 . ASRRKSASGELF
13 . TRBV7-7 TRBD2 ASSLISGNQETQY
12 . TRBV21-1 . ASSKLRSNYGYT
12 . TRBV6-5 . ASSYAASNQPQH
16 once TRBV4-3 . ASSQDLSRGTSGNTIY
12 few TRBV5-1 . ASSPSLTNEKLF
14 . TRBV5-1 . ASSLAIGAPNYGYT
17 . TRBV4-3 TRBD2 ASPAKKDGNGRFGGELF
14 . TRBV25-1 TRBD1 ASSHIHRGSSYEQY
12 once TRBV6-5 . ASRQGGRANVLT
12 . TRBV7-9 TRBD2 ASSSGTTPNEQF
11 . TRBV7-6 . ASSLSQQETQY
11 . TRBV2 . ASNGGLDSPLH
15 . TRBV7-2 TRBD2 ASSPPWAGDGGGELF